The rows below give T cell receptor beta chains drawn from one sample of a study of glioma-infiltrating T cells after dendritic cell vaccination. Method: immunoSEQ multiplex PCR; TCRdb's copy keeps in-frame clones and lacks some. The data hold 80,000 to 100,000 clones, with approximately 84% observed a single time. The material was blood, obtained after dendritic cell vaccination. The receptor source for this set is a human donor with glioblastoma. Both conserved end residues are part of each CDR3. Fields, in order: D gene, V gene, J gene, clone size, CDR3 DNA, CDR3 protein. D genes are given only for firm matches. Rows may omit the clone size; those that give it use once, few, many or a size class.

D: -; V: TRBV5-1; J: TRBJ1-1; size: -; DNA: TGCGCCAGCAGCTTGCAGAAAACAACTGAAGCTTTCTTT; CDR3: CASSLQKTTEAFF
D: -; V: TRBV28; J: TRBJ1-1; size: -; DNA: TGTGCCAGCATTCAGCAGGTTGTGAACACTGAAGCTTTCTTT; CDR3: CASIQQVVNTEAFF
D: -; V: TRBV5-1; J: TRBJ1-4; size: -; DNA: TGCGCCAGCAGCCTGGGAACCTATCACCCTAATGAAAAACTGTTTTTT; CDR3: CASSLGTYHPNEKLFF
D: -; V: TRBV2; J: TRBJ2-7; size: -; DNA: TGTGCCAGCAGTGAGGCCCGGGAGAGGTACGAGCAGTACTTC; CDR3: CASSEARERYEQYF
D: TRBD2; V: TRBV6-6; J: TRBJ2-1; size: -; DNA: TGTGCCAGCAGCTCGAGCGGGACTAGCGGGAACGATGAGCAGTTCTTC; CDR3: CASSSSGTSGNDEQFF
D: -; V: TRBV6-5; J: TRBJ1-2; size: -; DNA: TGTGCCAGCAGTTACTCGACAGGAAATGGCGGCTACACCTTC; CDR3: CASSYSTGNGGYTF
D: -; V: TRBV28; J: TRBJ2-1; size: -; DNA: TGTGCCAGCAGTTTGCGTACTAGCTACCCTAATGAGCAGTTCTTC; CDR3: CASSLRTSYPNEQFF
D: TRBD1; V: TRBV6-6; J: TRBJ2-7; size: few; DNA: TGTGCCATTCAGGGGGCCCTTTTTGACGAGCAGTACTTC; CDR3: CAIQGALFDEQYF
D: TRBD1; V: TRBV6-5; J: TRBJ1-2; size: -; DNA: TGTGCCAGCAGGCCGGGACAGGGAGTCTATGGCTACACCTTC; CDR3: CASRPGQGVYGYTF
D: -; V: TRBV6-1; J: TRBJ1-2; size: -; DNA: TGTGCCAGCAGCCCTCTGGGGGGTGGCTACACCTTC; CDR3: CASSPLGGGYTF
D: -; V: TRBV6-1; J: TRBJ2-7; size: -; DNA: TGTGCCAGCAGTGAATTGGGGGCGTCCATCTACGAGCAGTACTTC; CDR3: CASSELGASIYEQYF
D: TRBD2; V: TRBV7-3; J: TRBJ2-2; size: -; DNA: TGTGCCAGCAGCGTTCGGGAGGGGGCCGGGGAGCTGTTTTTT; CDR3: CASSVREGAGELFF
D: -; V: TRBV4-1; J: TRBJ1-1; size: -; DNA: TGCGCCAGCAGCCAAGAAGGGGTAACTGAAGCTTTCTTT; CDR3: CASSQEGVTEAFF
D: -; V: TRBV4-2; J: TRBJ1-2; size: -; DNA: TGTGCCAGCAGCCAAGATCGGGAGGGTTTGAATGGCTACACCTTC; CDR3: CASSQDREGLNGYTF
D: -; V: TRBV19; J: TRBJ1-1; size: -; DNA: TGTGCCAGTAGTTTGGCAGGGGCCGCTCACGCTGAAGCTTTCTTT; CDR3: CASSLAGAAHAEAFF
D: -; V: TRBV11-2; J: TRBJ2-6; size: -; DNA: TGTGCCAGCAGCTTGTCGCAGGGGACTATGGGGGCCAACGTCCTGACTTTC; CDR3: CASSLSQGTMGANVLTF
D: -; V: TRBV28; J: TRBJ1-5; size: -; DNA: TGTGCCAGCAGCCCCAGGAGCAATCAGCCCCAGCATTTT; CDR3: CASSPRSNQPQHF
D: TRBD2; V: TRBV9; J: TRBJ2-1; size: -; DNA: TGTGCCAGCAGCGCTCCCCGGCCGGGACTAGCGGGAGGGCCCGAAGCTGGCGAGCAGTTCTTC; CDR3: CASSAPRPGLAGGPEAGEQFF
D: -; V: TRBV30; J: TRBJ2-3; size: -; DNA: TGTGCCTGGAGTGGGACAACTAGCACAGATACGCAGTATTTT; CDR3: CAWSGTTSTDTQYF
D: -; V: TRBV7-9; J: TRBJ2-7; size: -; DNA: TGTGCCAGCAGCCCACTTTACGAGCAGTACTTC; CDR3: CASSPLYEQYF
D: -; V: TRBV4-1; J: TRBJ2-1; size: -; DNA: TGCGCCAGCAGACGGGGTCCCAACAATGAGCAGTTCTTC; CDR3: CASRRGPNNEQFF
D: -; V: TRBV7-9; J: TRBJ1-2; size: -; DNA: TGTGCCAGCAGCTCCCTCGGGGGGGGCAGGAGTAGTTTC; CDR3: CASSSLGGGRSSF
D: -; V: TRBV14; J: TRBJ1-1; size: -; DNA: TGTGCCAGCAGCCAGGTCCAGGGTCACACTGAAGCTTTCTTT; CDR3: CASSQVQGHTEAFF
D: TRBD1; V: TRBV5-4; J: TRBJ2-5; size: -; DNA: TGTGCCAGCAGCTTAACAGGGGGGCAAGAGACCCAGTACTTC; CDR3: CASSLTGGQETQYF
D: TRBD1; V: TRBV5-1; J: TRBJ2-1; size: -; DNA: TGCGCCAGCAGCCTCGGACAGGGGCTAAGTAAAGAGTTCTTC; CDR3: CASSLGQGLSKEFF
D: TRBD1; V: TRBV28; J: TRBJ1-1; size: -; DNA: TGTGCCAGCAGAAACCTCAGGGGGCGTCTCGACACTGAAGCTTTCTTT; CDR3: CASRNLRGRLDTEAFF
D: TRBD2; V: TRBV7-7; J: TRBJ2-1; size: few; DNA: TGTGCTAGCAGCCGGACTAGCGAGCCCTACAATGAGCAGTTCTTC; CDR3: CASSRTSEPYNEQFF
D: TRBD2; V: TRBV9; J: TRBJ2-2; size: few; DNA: TGTGCCAGCAGCGTAGCCGGGGGGGCGCCCGGGGAGCTGTTTTTT; CDR3: CASSVAGGAPGELFF
D: TRBD1; V: TRBV19; J: TRBJ1-2; size: -; DNA: TGTGCCAGCCTTTCCGGGACAGGGATTAACTATGGCTACACCTTC; CDR3: CASLSGTGINYGYTF
D: -; V: TRBV27; J: TRBJ2-1; size: -; DNA: TGTGCCAGCAGTTTCATAGCCGATGAGCAGTTCTTC; CDR3: CASSFIADEQFF
D: -; V: TRBV6-5; J: TRBJ1-2; size: -; DNA: TGTGCCAGCAGCCAGGGCTTGAGGACCGGCTACACCTTC; CDR3: CASSQGLRTGYTF
D: TRBD1; V: TRBV19; J: TRBJ1-3; size: -; DNA: TGTGCCAGCGGCGATAGCCGACGACAGGGCCTGACTGGAAACACCATATATTTT; CDR3: CASGDSRRQGLTGNTIYF
D: TRBD1; V: TRBV28; J: TRBJ1-2; size: -; DNA: TGTGCCAGCAACCGGGACAGGGGGAACTATGGCTACACCTTC; CDR3: CASNRDRGNYGYTF
D: TRBD1; V: TRBV27; J: TRBJ2-7; size: -; DNA: TGTGCCAGCAGTTCTAGGACAGGGGGCCTCTACGAGCAGTACTTC; CDR3: CASSSRTGGLYEQYF
D: -; V: TRBV28; J: TRBJ1-2; size: -; DNA: TGTGCCAGCAGCCGTGGAGGGGTCGACGCCTTGACTTATGGCTACACCTTC; CDR3: CASSRGGVDALTYGYTF
D: -; V: TRBV2; J: TRBJ2-4; size: -; DNA: TGTGCCACTACAGGGACCAAAAACATTCAGTACTTC; CDR3: CATTGTKNIQYF
D: TRBD1; V: TRBV29-1; J: TRBJ1-2; size: -; DNA: TGCAGCGTTGTCCCAGGGGGCTATGGCTACACCTTC; CDR3: CSVVPGGYGYTF
D: -; V: TRBV5-3; J: TRBJ2-5; size: -; DNA: TGTGCCAGAAGCTTGGGATGCGGGCCCCAGTACTTC; CDR3: CARSLGCGPQYF
D: -; V: TRBV28; J: TRBJ2-3; size: -; DNA: TGTGCCAGCAGGCCCCAGCGGAGCACAGATACGCAGTATTTT; CDR3: CASRPQRSTDTQYF
D: -; V: TRBV6-1; J: TRBJ1-4; size: -; DNA: TGTGCCAGCAGTGTAGTCCGTGGGGGGAAACTGTTTTTT; CDR3: CASSVVRGGKLFF
D: TRBD2; V: TRBV5-1; J: TRBJ2-3; size: -; DNA: TGCGCCAGCAGCCCGTTTGGACTAGCGGAAAGCACAGATACGCAGTATTTT; CDR3: CASSPFGLAESTDTQYF
D: TRBD2; V: TRBV29-1; J: TRBJ2-7; size: -; DNA: TGCAGCGTTGAATCGGCTAGCGGGAGTTACGAGCAGTACTTC; CDR3: CSVESASGSYEQYF
D: TRBD2; V: TRBV28; J: TRBJ2-1; size: few; DNA: TGTGCCAGCTTAGCGGGCCATGAGCAGTTCTTC; CDR3: CASLAGHEQFF
D: -; V: TRBV2; J: TRBJ1-1; size: -; DNA: TGTGCCAGCAGCGGGGACTCTCTCACTGAAGCTTTCTTT; CDR3: CASSGDSLTEAFF
D: -; V: TRBV28; J: TRBJ2-2; size: -; DNA: TGTGCCAGCAGTTTAGGACAGATAACTACCGGGGAGCTGTTTTTT; CDR3: CASSLGQITTGELFF
D: TRBD2; V: TRBV5-1; J: TRBJ2-1; size: -; DNA: TGCGCCAGCAGCTCCGCGGGGGGGCCGACTGAGCAGTTCTTC; CDR3: CASSSAGGPTEQFF
D: TRBD2; V: TRBV5-1; J: TRBJ2-7; size: -; DNA: TGCGCCAGCAGTCGAAGCCCGGGACTAGCGGGAGTCGAGCAGTACTTC; CDR3: CASSRSPGLAGVEQYF
D: -; V: TRBV30; J: TRBJ1-1; size: once; DNA: TGTGCCTGGAGTGTTCGGGTCACTGAAGCTTTCTTT; CDR3: CAWSVRVTEAFF
D: -; V: TRBV5-6; J: TRBJ2-2; size: -; DNA: TGTGCCAGCAGCTTATTTAGCGCCGGGGAGCTGTTTTTT; CDR3: CASSLFSAGELFF
D: TRBD1; V: TRBV27; J: TRBJ1-5; size: once; DNA: TGTGCCAGCAGTCGCCACAGGGGTGCTAGCAATCAGCCCCAGCATTTT; CDR3: CASSRHRGASNQPQHF
D: TRBD1; V: TRBV7-3; J: TRBJ2-1; size: -; DNA: TGTGCCAGCAGCCTCAGGGGGTCCTCCTACAATGAGCAGTTCTTC; CDR3: CASSLRGSSYNEQFF
D: TRBD2; V: TRBV7-8; J: TRBJ2-7; size: -; DNA: TGTGCCAGCAGCTTAGCCGGGACTAGCGGGTCTTCCGAGCAGTACTTC; CDR3: CASSLAGTSGSSEQYF
D: -; V: TRBV29-1; J: TRBJ1-2; size: -; DNA: TGCAGCGTTGAAGATCGGGGGGTCCTCTATGGCTACACCTTC; CDR3: CSVEDRGVLYGYTF
D: -; V: TRBV29-1; J: TRBJ2-3; size: few; DNA: TGCAGCGTTGAAGCGCCGCCGGGAGCGGACTATTATCGCACAGATACGCAGTATTTT; CDR3: CSVEAPPGADYYRTDTQYF
D: TRBD2; V: TRBV10-2; J: TRBJ2-3; size: -; DNA: TGCGCCAGCATAACTAGCGGACTCACAGATACGCAGTATTTT; CDR3: CASITSGLTDTQYF
D: TRBD2; V: TRBV9; J: TRBJ2-3; size: -; DNA: TGTGCCAGCAGCGTAAGGTTTAGCGGGGGGGTTTTAACAGATACGCAGTATTTT; CDR3: CASSVRFSGGVLTDTQYF
D: -; V: TRBV7-9; J: TRBJ2-3; size: -; DNA: TGTGCCAGCAGCTTAGGCAGAAGCACAGATACGCAGTATTTT; CDR3: CASSLGRSTDTQYF